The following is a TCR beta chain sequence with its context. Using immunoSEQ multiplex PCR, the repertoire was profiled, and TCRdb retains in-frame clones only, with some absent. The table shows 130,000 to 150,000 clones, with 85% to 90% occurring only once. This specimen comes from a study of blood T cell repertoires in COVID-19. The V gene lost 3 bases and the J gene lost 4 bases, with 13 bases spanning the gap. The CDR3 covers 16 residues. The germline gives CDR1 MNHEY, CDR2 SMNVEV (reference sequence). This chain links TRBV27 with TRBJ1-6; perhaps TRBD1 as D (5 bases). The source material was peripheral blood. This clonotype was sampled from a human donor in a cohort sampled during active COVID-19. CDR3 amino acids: CASSFRGVGYNSPLHF. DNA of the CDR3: TGTGCCAGCAGTTTTCGGGGGGTTGGATATAATTCACCCCTCCACTTT.